The rows below give T cell receptor beta chains drawn from one sample of a study of CD8 T cells in Susac syndrome. TCRdb used MiXCR to reprocess the immunoSEQ multiplex PCR reads, holding one entry per CDR3 protein. The table includes about 180,000 distinct CDR3 sequences, approximately 96% detected once. The sample comprised CD4+ T cells from PBMCs. These TCRs come from a human donor with multiple sclerosis. CDR3s include the opening cysteine and the closing phenylalanine or tryptophan. Fields, in order: J gene, CDR3 length, V gene, clone size, D gene, CDR3 protein, CDR3 DNA. The D gene is left open where the match is weak. Only part of the rows carry a size: once, few, many, or a class if the clone is expanded.

TRBJ2-7,16,TRBV29-1,-,-,CSVAPGRGATIYEQYF,TGCAGCGTTGCCCCAGGTCGTGGGGCAACAATCTACGAGCAGTACTTC
TRBJ2-5,14,TRBV27,-,-,CASSRERYQETQYF,TGTGCCAGCAGTCGTGAACGATACCAAGAGACCCAGTACTTC
TRBJ1-2,15,TRBV7-2,-,TRBD1,CASSLEFGQGGGYTF,TGTGCCAGCAGCTTAGAATTCGGACAGGGAGGCGGCTACACCTTC
TRBJ2-2,13,TRBV20-1,-,-,CSAHKGNTGELFF,TGCAGTGCTCACAAGGGGAATACCGGGGAGCTGTTTTTT
TRBJ1-5,14,TRBV6-5,-,-,CASRPGTGNQPQHF,TGTGCCAGCAGACCCGGGACGGGCAATCAGCCCCAGCATTTT
TRBJ2-2,18,TRBV6-1,-,TRBD1,CASSERLPGDRLSGELFF,TGTGCCAGCAGTGAACGGCTCCCCGGGGACAGGTTGTCCGGGGAGCTGTTTTTT
TRBJ2-1,15,TRBV20-1,-,TRBD2,CSARKMGGSNNEQFF,TGCAGTGCTAGGAAGATGGGGGGGAGCAACAATGAGCAGTTCTTC
TRBJ2-3,21,TRBV18,-,-,CASSPMDLSSISYSLTDTQYF,TGTGCCAGCTCACCCATGGACCTTTCAAGTATCTCTTACTCACTCACAGATACGCAGTATTTT
TRBJ1-6,14,TRBV14,-,-,CASSQILGDSPLHF,TGTGCCAGCAGCCAAATTCTAGGGGATTCACCCCTCCACTTT
TRBJ1-6,14,TRBV7-9,-,-,CASGRGGSDSPLHF,TGTGCCAGCGGGAGGGGGGGAAGTGATTCACCCCTCCACTTT
TRBJ1-2,14,TRBV6-2/TRBV6-3,-,-,CASTLGPQRGGYTF,TGTGCCAGCACCCTCGGACCTCAACGGGGTGGCTACACCTTC
TRBJ2-1,12,TRBV15,-,-,CATSRDGIEQFF,TGTGCCACCAGCAGAGACGGGATTGAGCAGTTCTTC
TRBJ2-7,15,TRBV29-1,-,TRBD2,CSVEDGLAGAYEQYF,TGCAGCGTTGAAGACGGACTAGCGGGGGCCTACGAGCAGTACTTC
TRBJ2-3,14,TRBV5-4,-,TRBD2,CASSSSSGGDTQYF,TGTGCCAGCAGCTCCTCTAGCGGGGGAGATACGCAGTATTTT
TRBJ2-5,12,TRBV20-1,-,-,CSARGYQETQYF,TGCAGTGCGAGGGGGTACCAAGAGACCCAGTACTTC
TRBJ2-7,12,TRBV11-2,-,-,CASSQMVYEQYF,TGTGCCAGCAGCCAAATGGTCTACGAGCAGTACTTC
TRBJ2-7,14,TRBV24-1,few,-,CATSTSQGSYEQYF,TGTGCCACCAGCACATCCCAGGGGTCGTACGAGCAGTACTTC
TRBJ1-5,15,TRBV12-3/TRBV12-4,-,-,CASSPRQMTNQPQHF,TGTGCCAGCAGCCCGAGACAGATGACAAATCAGCCCCAGCATTTT
TRBJ2-3,11,TRBV20-1,-,TRBD2,CSAPGGDTQYF,TGCAGTGCGCCGGGGGGGGATACGCAGTATTTT
TRBJ2-5,14,TRBV6-5,-,TRBD1,CASKNQGADETQYF,TGTGCCAGTAAGAACCAGGGGGCAGACGAGACCCAGTACTTC
TRBJ1-5,15,TRBV7-8,once,-,CASSWNDGTNQPQHF,TGTGCCAGCAGCTGGAACGACGGAACCAATCAGCCCCAGCATTTT
TRBJ1-3,14,TRBV29-1,-,-,CSALQGYSGNTIYF,TGCAGCGCCCTCCAGGGATACTCTGGAAACACCATATATTTT
TRBJ2-5,12,TRBV18,few,-,CASSPLRETQYF,TGTGCCAGCTCACCCCTCCGGGAGACCCAGTACTTC
TRBJ1-1,16,TRBV7-9,once,TRBD1,CASSQGDRGWNAEAFF,TGTGCCAGCAGCCAAGGGGACAGGGGATGGAACGCTGAAGCTTTCTTT
TRBJ2-5,14,TRBV30,-,-,CAWRPGRLRETQYF,TGTGCCTGGAGGCCAGGGAGGCTCCGGGAGACCCAGTACTTC
TRBJ2-2,13,TRBV12-3/TRBV12-4,-,-,CASSGTSPGELFF,TGTGCCAGCAGTGGGACGTCTCCCGGGGAGCTGTTTTTT
TRBJ2-3,14,TRBV5-1,-,TRBD2,CASSLSSGDDTQYF,TGCGCCAGCAGCTTGTCGAGCGGGGATGATACGCAGTATTTT
TRBJ2-3,17,TRBV19,once,TRBD2,CASSIQGLAGITDTQYF,TGTGCCAGTAGTATCCAAGGGCTAGCGGGGATCACAGATACGCAGTATTTT
TRBJ2-1,13,TRBV20-1,-,-,CSASTQGLDEQFF,TGCAGTGCTAGTACCCAGGGCTTAGATGAGCAGTTCTTC
TRBJ2-3,17,TRBV5-1,-,TRBD1,CASSLGPRTGSTDTQYF,TGCGCCAGCAGCTTGGGCCCGAGGACAGGAAGCACAGATACGCAGTATTTT
TRBJ1-6,15,TRBV2,-,-,CASRNLGALNSPLHF,TGTGCCAGCAGGAACTTGGGAGCTCTCAATTCACCCCTCCACTTT
TRBJ1-2,13,TRBV20-1,-,TRBD1,CGGRDRGTYGYTF,TGCGGTGGTCGAGACAGGGGGACCTATGGCTACACCTTC
TRBJ2-7,13,TRBV15,-,-,CATSRGRVGEQYF,TGTGCCACCAGCAGAGGTAGGGTAGGCGAGCAGTACTTC
TRBJ2-3,13,TRBV2,-,-,CASSEGNRDTQYF,TGTGCCAGCAGTGAAGGGAATCGAGATACGCAGTATTTT
TRBJ2-5,14,TRBV29-1,-,-,CSVDTDGGLETQYF,TGCAGCGTTGACACCGACGGGGGTCTAGAGACCCAGTACTTC